This entry describes one T cell receptor beta chain. The table lists this clone with a count of one. Its antigen has not been determined. No qualities accompany the bases; no much larger clone lies one base away. The cysteine opens and the phenylalanine closes a CDR3 of 13 amino acids. This entry keeps only the CDR3 DNA: 39 bases, framed from base 1. The germline V gene provides CDR1 ENHRY and CDR2 SYGVKD. The germline V and J ends show losses of 8 bases and 10 bases respectively, and no gene match explains 8 bases of the junction. The sample is drawn from a study of control samples from healthy donors and cancer patients (dated by TCRdb to the early 2020s). Library generation was performed with the immunoSEQ multiplex PCR assay. In TCRdb, the immuneACCESS table is reduced to in-frame sequences with V and J assigned. These tables do not hold every clone; where another copy was compared, an unresolved V gene accounts for under half, and the others remain unexplained. For this sample there are approximately 230,000 clones; about four fifths appear just once. Of the sample, 10% to 15% falls within the top ten clones.

The chain is assembled from TRBV10-3 and TRBJ2-1, and 10 bases in between align with TRBD2. The receptor was isolated from an older woman with lung cancer. The material sequenced was PBMCs. DNA sequence: TGTGCCATCTCTAGCGGGAGCTCGGAGGAGCAGTTCTTC. Its product reads: CAISSGSSEEQFF.